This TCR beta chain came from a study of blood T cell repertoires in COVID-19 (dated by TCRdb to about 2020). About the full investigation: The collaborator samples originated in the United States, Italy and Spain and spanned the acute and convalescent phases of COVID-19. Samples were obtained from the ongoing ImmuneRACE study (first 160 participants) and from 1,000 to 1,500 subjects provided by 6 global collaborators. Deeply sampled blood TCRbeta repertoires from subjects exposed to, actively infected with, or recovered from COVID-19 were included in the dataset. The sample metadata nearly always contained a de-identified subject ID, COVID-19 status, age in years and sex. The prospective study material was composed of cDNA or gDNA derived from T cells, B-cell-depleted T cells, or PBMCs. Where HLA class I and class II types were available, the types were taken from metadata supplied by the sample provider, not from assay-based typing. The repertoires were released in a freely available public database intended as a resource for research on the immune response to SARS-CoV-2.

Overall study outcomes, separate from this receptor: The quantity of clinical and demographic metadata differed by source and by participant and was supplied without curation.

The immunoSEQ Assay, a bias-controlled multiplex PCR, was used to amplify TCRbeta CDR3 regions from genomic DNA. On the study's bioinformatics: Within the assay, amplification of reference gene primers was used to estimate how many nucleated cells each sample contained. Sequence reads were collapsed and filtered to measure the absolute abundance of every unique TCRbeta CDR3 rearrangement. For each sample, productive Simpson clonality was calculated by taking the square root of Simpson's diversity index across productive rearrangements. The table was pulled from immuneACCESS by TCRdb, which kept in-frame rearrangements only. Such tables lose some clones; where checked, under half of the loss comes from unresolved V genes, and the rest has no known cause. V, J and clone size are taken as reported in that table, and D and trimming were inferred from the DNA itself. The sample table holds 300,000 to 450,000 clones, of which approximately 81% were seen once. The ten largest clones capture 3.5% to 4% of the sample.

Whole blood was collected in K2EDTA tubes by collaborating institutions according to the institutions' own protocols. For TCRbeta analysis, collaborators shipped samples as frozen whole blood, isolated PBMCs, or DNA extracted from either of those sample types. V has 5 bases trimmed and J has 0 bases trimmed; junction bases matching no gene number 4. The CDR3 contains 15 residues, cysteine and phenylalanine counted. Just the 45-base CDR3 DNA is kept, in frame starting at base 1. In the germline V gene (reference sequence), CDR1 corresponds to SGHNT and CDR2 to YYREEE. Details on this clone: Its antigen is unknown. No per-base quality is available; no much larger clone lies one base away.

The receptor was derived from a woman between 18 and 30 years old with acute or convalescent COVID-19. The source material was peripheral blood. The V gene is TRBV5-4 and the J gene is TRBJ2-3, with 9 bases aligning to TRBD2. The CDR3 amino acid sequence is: CASRAGTSSTDTQYF. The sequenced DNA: TGTGCCAGCAGAGCCGGGACTAGCAGCACAGATACGCAGTATTTT.